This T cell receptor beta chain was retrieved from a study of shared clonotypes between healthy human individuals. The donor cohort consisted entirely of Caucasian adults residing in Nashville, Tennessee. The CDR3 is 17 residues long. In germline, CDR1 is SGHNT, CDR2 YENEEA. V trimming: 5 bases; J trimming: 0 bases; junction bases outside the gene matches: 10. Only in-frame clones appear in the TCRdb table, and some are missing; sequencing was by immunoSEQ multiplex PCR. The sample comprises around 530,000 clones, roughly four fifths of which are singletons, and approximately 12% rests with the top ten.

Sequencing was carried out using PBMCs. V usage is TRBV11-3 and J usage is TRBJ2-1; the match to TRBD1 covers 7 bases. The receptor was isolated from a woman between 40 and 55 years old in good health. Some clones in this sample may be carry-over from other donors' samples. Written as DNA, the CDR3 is TGTGCCAGCAGCCAGGGGGTTTATTCATACTCCTACAATGAGCAGTTCTTC. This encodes CASSQGVYSYSYNEQFF.